Below, 21 T cell receptor beta chains from the same sample are listed, as sequenced in a study of HIV-infected children after antiretroviral therapy interruption (dated by TCRdb to about 2019). Library preparation was by 3' RACE. TCRdb lists the instrument as Illumina MiSeq. TCR libraries were constructed from RNA with a 3' RACE protocol that used unique molecular identifiers to correct for PCR amplification bias. In TCRdb, the public reads were trimmed at Q25 with fastp and aligned with MiXCR, with productive beta chains retained. Each record represents a unique CDR3 protein, reported with the most common genes and DNA among its rows. Recorded for this sample are about 83,000 distinct CDR3 sequences; 6.9% of them occurred a single time. The ten largest clonotypes hold 0.85% to 1.2% of the sample. This specimen's treatment or condition label, per the study, means: PENTA 11 planned treatment interruption arm or continuous ART arm.

The sample consisted of CD45RA+ CD4+ T cells from PBMCs, pooled from several time points, taken from a donor given antiretroviral therapy, either interrupted or continuous. The cell subset or site label on this specimen signifies: naive CD4+ CD45RA+ CD45RO- T cells. These receptors all stem from a pool of human donors with HIV.

The CDR3 DNA is TGCGCCAGCAGCCAAGATTTGGGACAGGGTAATGAAAAACTGTTTTTT. Amino acids: CASSQDLGQGNEKLFF. This sequence joins TRBV4-1 and TRBJ1-4; 9 bases are shared with TRBD1. There are 16 residues in the CDR3. Germline V gene data show CDR1 as MGHRA and CDR2 as YSYEKL. Trimming took 0 bases from V and 4 from J; bases not matched to a gene: 3.

There are a few counts of this clonotype. The chain couples TRBV14 to TRBJ2-1, with TRBD2 as a possible D gene (5 bases). The V end was cut by 3 bases, the J end by 10 bases, with 13 bases between. This CDR3 spans 13 amino acids. Per the germline V gene, CDR1 is SGHDN and CDR2 is FVKESK. CDR3 DNA sequence: TGTGCCAGCAGCCAGAAGGTCAGCGGCGAGCAGTTCTTC. It specifies CASSQKVSGEQFF.

V gene TRBV5-4 combines with J gene TRBJ2-7; D not certain. Germline-derived CDR1 and CDR2 are SGHNT and YYREEE (reference sequence). CDR3 length equals 15 residues. V was trimmed by 0 bases and J by 1 base, leaving 11 bases between them. CDR3 amino acids: CASSLGPARSYEQYF. For the CDR3, the DNA is TGTGCCAGCAGCTTGGGGCCTGCGCGGTCCTACGAGCAGTACTTC. Full variable domain (outside the CDR3, taken from reference TRBV5-4 and TRBJ2-7): ETGVTQSPTHLIKTRGQQVTLRCSSQSGHNTVSWYQQALGQGPQFIFQYYREEENGRGNFPPRFSGLQFPNYSSELNVNALELDDSALYLCASSLGPARSYEQYFGPGTRLTVT.

This clonotype showed up just a few times. The chain is built from TRBV7-8 and TRBJ2-7; D possibly corresponds to TRBD2 (5 bases). Trimming removed 5 bases from V and 6 bases from J, with 32 bases in between. This CDR3 has 19 amino acids. Looked up from germline, CDR1 is SGHVS and CDR2 is FQNEAQ. CDR3 bases: TGTGCCAGCAGCCCTCGAGAGAGCTCAGGTGCGGGCCCCCACCCCGAGCAGTACTTC. Protein product: CASSPRESSGAGPHPEQYF.

This clonotype showed up just a few times. This chain connects TRBV10-3 to TRBJ2-5, with D perhaps TRBD1 or TRBD2 (6 bases each). V was trimmed by 7 bases and J by 5 bases, leaving 17 bases between them. CDR1 and CDR2 from the germline V gene are ENHRY and SYGVKD. This CDR3 has 14 residues. The CDR3: CAINEGGPNETQYF. The CDR3 DNA sequence: TGTGCCATCAACGAGGGGGGTCCGAATGAGACCCAGTACTTC.

The sample holds a few counts of this clonotype. The chain is built from TRBV20-1 and TRBJ2-3; 9 bases fit TRBD2. Germline-derived CDR1 and CDR2 are DFQATT and SNEGSKA (reference sequence). J lost 0 bases, V lost 6 bases, and 4 bases had no gene match. The CDR3 has 14 amino acids. As DNA, the CDR3 is TGCAGTGCCAGCGGGGGGACTAGCACAGATACGCAGTATTTT. Translated: CSASGGTSTDTQYF.

This clonotype was recorded many times. The J gene is TRBJ1-2, the V gene TRBV27, with 8 bases identical to TRBD1. This CDR3 has 14 residues. V was pared by 6 bases and J by 4 bases, with 7 bases of the junction left unmatched. CDR1 is MNHEY, CDR2 SMNVEV, per germline (reference sequence). CDR3 sequence (DNA): TGTGCCAGCAGGGGGACAGGTTCTCTCTATGGCTACACCTTC. Residues: CASRGTGSLYGYTF.

This clonotype came up many times. V is TRBV5-1 and J is TRBJ2-2, with D unresolved. The CDR3 has 16 residues. Germline CDR1 is SGHRS and CDR2 is YFSETQ. The V and J ends lost 0 bases and 4 bases respectively, with 13 bases between them. The CDR3 DNA sequence: TGCGCCAGCAGCTTGGGGCCGTCTGCTGCCACCGGGGAGCTGTTTTTT. Translation gives CASSLGPSAATGELFF. The full variable domain, rest sourced from reference TRBV5-1 and TRBJ2-2, is KAGVTQTPRYLIKTRGQQVTLSCSPISGHRSVSWYQQTPGQGLQFLFEYFSETQRNKGNFPGRFSGRQFSNSRSEMNVSTLELGDSALYLCASSLGPSAATGELFFGEGSRLTVL.

This clonotype was seen only a few times. The chain employs TRBV11-2 and TRBJ1-1; no definite D call. CDR3 length: 13 amino acids. Germline V gene sequence: CDR1 SGHAT, CDR2 FQNNGV. V lost 3 bases and J lost 1, with 6 bases in between. CDR3 region: CASSFPGNTEAFF. CDR3 DNA sequence: TGTGCCAGCAGCTTCCCCGGGAACACTGAAGCTTTCTTT.

The chain links TRBV6-1 to TRBJ1-3, with unresolved D. This CDR3 comprises 14 residues. Germline V gives CDR1 MNHNS, CDR2 SASEGT. With 7 bases removed from V and 4 bases from J, the gap between germline ends came to 14 bases. For the CDR3, the DNA is TGTGCCAGCACCCCAGTACCGACAGGAAACACCATATATTTT. Its protein is CASTPVPTGNTIYF.

The chain recombines TRBV12-3 or TRBV12-4 with TRBJ2-1, with D uncertain. CDR3 length equals 13 residues. V dropped 6 bases and J dropped 2 bases, with 8 bases sitting between them. CDR3 in DNA: TGTGCCAGCAGCCGTGGAACCTACAATGAGCAGTTCTTC. It encodes CASSRGTYNEQFF.

The chain uses TRBV5-1 and TRBJ2-2; D uncertain. Germline V CDR1 and CDR2: SGHRS, YFSETQ. The CDR3 extends over 13 amino acids. V lost 0 bases, J lost 6 bases, and 6 bases lay in between. The CDR3 nucleotides read TGCGCCAGCAGCTTGGCGGTGCCCGGGGAGCTGTTTTTT. This gives the protein CASSLAVPGELFF.

This clonotype was seen only a few times. The V call is TRBV9, the J call TRBJ1-2; the D gene is possibly TRBD1 (5 bases). Deletions cut 0 bases from V and 3 bases from J, with 6 bases between. The V gene's germline CDR1 is SGDLS and CDR2 YYNGEE. CDR3 length equals 13 residues. DNA of the CDR3: TGTGCCAGCAGCGTAGTGGGGGACTATGGCTACACCTTC. Protein sequence: CASSVVGDYGYTF.

This clonotype was seen many times. The CDR3 protein is CASRQGAAGNTIYF. The CDR3 nucleotides read TGTGCCAGCAGACAGGGGGCTGCTGGAAACACCATATATTTT. The gene calls are TRBV27 and TRBJ1-3; 9 positions agree with TRBD1. This CDR3 has 14 residues. CDR1 is MNHEY, CDR2 SMNVEV, per germline (reference sequence). J was trimmed by 2 bases and V by 6 bases; bases with no gene match: 2.

This clonotype showed up many times. The V call is TRBV20-1, the J call TRBJ2-5, with D perhaps being TRBD1 or TRBD2 (5 bases each). V dropped 3 bases and J dropped 2 bases, with 19 bases sitting between them. Germline CDR1 reads DFQATT; CDR2 reads SNEGSKA (reference sequence). The CDR3 spans 16 residues. The CDR3 DNA sequence: TGCAGTGCTAGGGATTATATCCGGGACCATCAAGAGACCCAGTACTTC. Amino acid sequence: CSARDYIRDHQETQYF.

The rearrangement links TRBV10-3 to TRBJ2-3; D call uncertain. The CDR3 spans 15 residues. Per germline, CDR1 ENHRY and CDR2 SYGVKD. V lost 3 bases, J lost 2 bases, and 12 bases lay in between. The CDR3 loop reads CAISDGIRATDTQYF. CDR3 sequence (DNA): TGTGCCATCAGTGATGGGATAAGAGCCACAGATACGCAGTATTTT.

This clonotype was counted ten times or more. This chain uses TRBV28 with TRBJ2-2, with D perhaps TRBD2 (7 bases). The V end was cut by 1 base, the J end by 3 bases, with 21 bases between. The CDR3 consists of 19 residues. CDR1 is MDHEN, CDR2 SYDVKM, per germline. The CDR3 nucleotides read TGTGCCAGCAGTTTATTTTATTTGTGGGGGGGCATCGACACCGGGGAGCTGTTTTTT. Translation gives CASSLFYLWGGIDTGELFF.

This clonotype was observed a few times. CDR3 protein: CSARAPRLESSYNEQFF. As DNA, the CDR3 is TGCAGTGCTAGAGCCCCCCGGTTGGAGAGCTCCTACAATGAGCAGTTCTTC. This chain links TRBV20-1 with TRBJ2-1; the D is unclear. The CDR3 is 17 amino acids. The V end was cut by 1 base, the J end by 0 bases, with 16 bases between. Germline V gene sequence: CDR1 DFQATT, CDR2 SNEGSKA (reference sequence).

The chain uses TRBV18 and TRBJ1-2; 9 bases map to TRBD1. This CDR3 region has 15 residues. Trimming at V came to 1 base and at J to 7 bases, leaving 7 bases not matched to a gene. CDR1 is KGHSH and CDR2 is LQKENI in the germline V gene. CDR3 in DNA: TGTGCCAGCTCACCACGGGAGGACAGGGGTCGTGGCTACACCTTC. It codes for CASSPREDRGRGYTF.

The sample holds many counts of this clonotype. This chain connects TRBV5-1 to TRBJ2-1; TRBD1 is a possible D gene (6 bases). The V gene's germline CDR1 is SGHRS and CDR2 YFSETQ. The germline V and J ends were trimmed by 4 bases and 10 bases, with 12 bases remaining between them. The CDR3 runs to 12 residues. CDR3 residues: CASSRPGQEQFF. Here the CDR3 DNA reads TGCGCCAGCAGCCGGCCCGGACAGGAGCAGTTCTTC.

This clonotype was recorded at least ten times. The chain combines TRBV14 with TRBJ1-4, with D possibly TRBD1 on 5 matching bases. Germline-derived CDR1 and CDR2 are SGHDN and FVKESK. Trimming shortened V by 1 base and J by 8 bases, and 14 bases separated the two germline ends. The CDR3 length is 15 residues. The CDR3 protein is CASSQGGGFREKLFF. CDR3 DNA sequence: TGTGCCAGCAGCCAAGGCGGGGGTTTCCGGGAAAAACTGTTTTTT.